This is a list of T cell receptor beta chains from one sample in a study of naive and memory T cell subsets. TCRdb reprocessed the UMI-ligation and nested PCR reads via MiXCR and lists one record per CDR3 protein. The sample lists some 85,000 distinct CDR3 sequences; about 12% were seen once. Sequenced: central memory CD4+ T cells from blood. These receptors were collected from a human donor in good health. Each CDR3 is given with its conserved first and last residue. Each record gives: clone size, V gene, J gene, D gene, CDR3 DNA, CDR3 protein. The D gene is left open where the match is weak. Where a row states a size, it is once, few, many or the class of an expanded clone; other rows omit it.

few	TRBV7-8	TRBJ2-3	.	TGTGCCAGCAGCAGCACAGAATCTACGCAGTATTTT	CASSSTESTQYF
.	TRBV28	TRBJ1-5	.	TGTGCCAGCGGGGGTGGGATGCGCAATCAGCCCCAGCATTTT	CASGGGMRNQPQHF
.	TRBV7-9	TRBJ2-7	.	TGTGCCAGCAGTCAAAAGGGGTCCGAGCAGTACTTC	CASSQKGSEQYF
.	TRBV12-3/TRBV12-4	TRBJ1-1	.	TGTGCCAGCAGCCCACAATATGGGGTGGGGTTAGCTTTCTTT	CASSPQYGVGLAFF
once	TRBV7-2	TRBJ1-2	.	TGTGCCAGCAGCCCGGGGGGCTGGGACTATGGCTACACCTTC	CASSPGGWDYGYTF
few	TRBV28	TRBJ2-3	.	TGTGCCAGCAGAGTAACCCAGGGTGCGCAGTATTTT	CASRVTQGAQYF
many	TRBV28	TRBJ2-3	.	TGTGCCAGCAGTTTATCCAGGAACTCAGATACGCAGTATTTT	CASSLSRNSDTQYF
few	TRBV6-5	TRBJ1-5	.	TGTGCCAGCAGTATAACCACAGGGCCGGGACAGCCCCAGCATTTT	CASSITTGPGQPQHF
.	TRBV3-1	TRBJ1-2	TRBD1	TGTGCCAGCAGCCGAATGGACAGGGGGACCTATGGCTACACCTTC	CASSRMDRGTYGYTF
many	TRBV7-3	TRBJ2-3	.	TGTGCCAGCAGCTTCGCGGGGACTAGCACAGATACGCAGTATTTT	CASSFAGTSTDTQYF
.	TRBV5-1	TRBJ2-7	TRBD2	TGCGCCAGCAGCCGTAGCGGGAGGGCCTACGAGCAGTACTTC	CASSRSGRAYEQYF
many	TRBV12-3/TRBV12-4	TRBJ2-1	TRBD2	TGTGCCAGCAGGTCACAACGGTTGGGGACTAGCGGGAGGCCATCCTACAATGAGCAGTTCTTC	CASRSQRLGTSGRPSYNEQFF
few	TRBV2	TRBJ2-7	TRBD2	TGTGCCAGCAGGAACGACTTGGAGAGCGGGAGCTTGTACTTC	CASRNDLESGSLYF
.	TRBV7-9	TRBJ2-3	.	TGTGCCAGCAGCCGAGATGGGAAGCCCAGCGCCACAGATACGCAGTATTTT	CASSRDGKPSATDTQYF
.	TRBV4-1	TRBJ2-7	.	TGCGCCAGCAGCCAAGGCCTGGACAGATTTGCCTACGAGCAGTACTTC	CASSQGLDRFAYEQYF
.	TRBV3-1	TRBJ2-2	.	TGTGCCAGCAGCCCCTCGGGGTCGAACACCGGGGAGCTGTTTTTT	CASSPSGSNTGELFF
many	TRBV27	TRBJ2-1	.	TGTGCCAGCAGTATGACGCGGAGGAGCGGCTACAATGAGCAGTTCTTC	CASSMTRRSGYNEQFF
many	TRBV29-1	TRBJ1-5	.	TGCAGCGTTGTCGAGGGAAACGGCAATCAGCCCCAGCATTTT	CSVVEGNGNQPQHF
.	TRBV7-6	TRBJ2-1	.	TGTGCCAGCACTAAGGGGGTTTACAATGAGCAGTTCTTC	CASTKGVYNEQFF
few	TRBV18	TRBJ2-7	.	TGTGCCAGCTCACCTGGCCCCGAAAGCCCCTACGAGCAGTACTTC	CASSPGPESPYEQYF
.	TRBV7-9	TRBJ2-7	.	TGTGCCAGCAGTATTTCTTGGGGCGAGCAGTACTTC	CASSISWGEQYF
few	TRBV7-9	TRBJ1-2	TRBD1	TGTGCCAGCAGCCCGATGCCGGGACAGGGGTACTATGGCTACACCTTC	CASSPMPGQGYYGYTF
few	TRBV10-1	TRBJ1-5	.	TGCGCCAGCAGTGATGGGTATCAGCCCCAGCATTTT	CASSDGYQPQHF
few	TRBV20-1	TRBJ2-5	.	TGCAGTGCTAGAGGTCGACTAAACCAAGAGACCCAGTACTTC	CSARGRLNQETQYF
.	TRBV7-6	TRBJ2-2	TRBD2	TGTGCCAGCAGCTTAGGCGGGAGCACCGGGGAGCTGTTTTTT	CASSLGGSTGELFF
.	TRBV5-1	TRBJ2-1	.	TGCGCCAGCAGCGGGGCAGGGATCAATGAGCAGTTCTTC	CASSGAGINEQFF
many	TRBV18	TRBJ2-1	.	TGTGCCAGCTCACCACTACGGATTGCCAACAATGAGCAGTTCTTC	CASSPLRIANNEQFF
few	TRBV29-1	TRBJ2-7	.	TGCAGCGTTGCCAGGACCCCCTACGAGCAGTACTTC	CSVARTPYEQYF
.	TRBV7-2	TRBJ2-3	.	TGTGCCAGCAGCTCAGGGTTTGGCACAGATACGCAGTATTTT	CASSSGFGTDTQYF
many	TRBV7-9	TRBJ1-3	TRBD1	TGTGCCAGCCCGGGACAGGGGCCAAGCTCTGGAAACACCATATATTTT	CASPGQGPSSGNTIYF
many	TRBV7-2	TRBJ2-3	TRBD2	TGTGCCAGCAGCTTCTCGGTAGCGGGAGGGCCCGGGGATACGCAGTATTTT	CASSFSVAGGPGDTQYF
many	TRBV29-1	TRBJ2-7	TRBD2	TGCAGCGTTCAACCCGCGGGGGTGACGTACGAGCAGTACTTC	CSVQPAGVTYEQYF
few	TRBV29-1	TRBJ2-5	TRBD1	TGCAGCGTTGAGGCGAACAGGGGAATGGAGACCCAGTACTTC	CSVEANRGMETQYF
.	TRBV2	TRBJ1-1	TRBD1	TGTGCCAGCAGTGACGGGACAGGCGAGGCATTCTGGACTTTCTTT	CASSDGTGEAFWTFF
many	TRBV20-1	TRBJ2-7	.	TGCAGTGCTAGAGGCAAGAGAGAGTACGAGCAGTACTTC	CSARGKREYEQYF
.	TRBV7-2	TRBJ2-1	TRBD2	TGTGCCAGCAGCGCCGGGACTAGCGGGAGGGCGGGGAATGAGCAGTTCTTC	CASSAGTSGRAGNEQFF
few	TRBV20-1	TRBJ1-4	TRBD1	TGCAGTGCTAGACCCCCGACAGGGGGTAGTGAAAAACTGTTTTTT	CSARPPTGGSEKLFF
few	TRBV11-2	TRBJ2-1	.	TGTGCCAGCAGCTTCGGACGGTTCTACAATGAGCAGTTCTTC	CASSFGRFYNEQFF
few	TRBV12-3/TRBV12-4	TRBJ1-5	.	TGTGCCAGCAGTTTATTACCGGCTTCGACCCAGCATTTT	CASSLLPASTQHF
many	TRBV7-2	TRBJ2-4	.	TGTGCCAGCAGCTTAGGGGCGGTACAGTACTTC	CASSLGAVQYF
many	TRBV7-9	TRBJ2-7	.	TGTGCCAGCAGCTTAGTGGCTGGGGGGCCCTACGAGCAGTACTTC	CASSLVAGGPYEQYF
many	TRBV20-1	TRBJ2-5	TRBD1	TGCAGTGCTTACGGACAGGGGGGTCTGGAGACCCAGTACTTC	CSAYGQGGLETQYF
few	TRBV5-1	TRBJ2-5	TRBD2	TGCGCCAGCAGCTTGGGACGAAGCGGGGGAAAAGAGACCCAGTACTTC	CASSLGRSGGKETQYF
.	TRBV12-3/TRBV12-4	TRBJ1-6	.	TGTGCCAGCAGTCCCACAAGAGATTCACCCCTCCACTTT	CASSPTRDSPLHF
.	TRBV12-3/TRBV12-4	TRBJ1-6	.	TGTGCCAGCAGTCCAGGGGATAATTCACCCCTCCACTTT	CASSPGDNSPLHF
few	TRBV28	TRBJ2-1	.	TGTGCCAGCAGCCTGAGACAGACGGGAGCCAATGAGCAGTTCTTC	CASSLRQTGANEQFF
.	TRBV2	TRBJ2-7	TRBD1	TGTGCCAGCAGTGAGGGACAGGGGTCCAACGAGCAGTACTTC	CASSEGQGSNEQYF
many	TRBV10-3	TRBJ1-2	.	TGTGCCTCCAGCAGGGACGATGGCTACACCTTC	CASSRDDGYTF
.	TRBV5-1	TRBJ2-5	.	TGCGCCAGCAGCAGGGGCAGGGAAGGAGAGACCCAGTACTTC	CASSRGREGETQYF
many	TRBV20-1	TRBJ1-1	.	TGCAGTGCTAGAGAGCCAGGGGAAGCTTTCTTT	CSAREPGEAFF
.	TRBV7-7	TRBJ2-5	.	TGTGCCAGCACCCTGGGGGCTGGAGGCCAAGAGACCCAGTACTTC	CASTLGAGGQETQYF